This T cell receptor (beta chain) derives from a study of PD-1 blockade in classical Hodgkin lymphoma. Study-level findings and limits: Reports described newly diagnosed patients as having lower baseline TCR diversity than healthy donors.

In every patient, relapse followed autologous stem cell transplantation, while exposure to brentuximab vedotin differed. Sequenced by immunoSEQ multiplex PCR; TCRdb stores in-frame clones only, minus some. Among 35,000 to 45,000 clones, over 55% were seen once, and the ten largest hold roughly 3.1%. This clone was seen just once. Its antigen is still unknown. Germline assignment: CDR1 MDHEN and CDR2 SYDVKM. The V and J ends lost 2 bases and 8 bases, in that order; junction bases with no gene match: 9. The CDR3 is made up of 16 amino acids. The specimen was peripheral blood mononuclear cells (PBMCs), collected at baseline. The chain uses TRBV28 and TRBJ2-5, with TRBD2 matching over 12 bases. The sequence was obtained from a human donor with classical Hodgkin lymphoma. The CDR3 coding sequence is TGTGCCAGCAGTTTACCTGGACTAGCGGGACTATATACCCAGTACTTC. Protein sequence: CASSLPGLAGLYTQYF.